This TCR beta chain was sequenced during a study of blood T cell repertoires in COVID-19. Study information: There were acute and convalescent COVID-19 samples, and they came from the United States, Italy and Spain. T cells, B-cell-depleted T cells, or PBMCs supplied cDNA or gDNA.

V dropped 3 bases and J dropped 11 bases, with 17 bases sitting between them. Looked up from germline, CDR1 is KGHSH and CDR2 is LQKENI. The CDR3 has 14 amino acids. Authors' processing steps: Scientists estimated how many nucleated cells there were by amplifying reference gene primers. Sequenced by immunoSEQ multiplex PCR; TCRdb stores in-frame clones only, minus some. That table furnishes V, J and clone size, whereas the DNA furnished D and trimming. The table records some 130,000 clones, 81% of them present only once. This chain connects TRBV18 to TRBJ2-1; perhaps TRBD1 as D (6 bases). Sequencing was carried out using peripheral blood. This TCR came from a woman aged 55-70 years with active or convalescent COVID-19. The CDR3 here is CASSPYGADRKQFF. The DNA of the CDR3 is TGTGCCAGCTCACCCTACGGGGCGGACAGAAAGCAGTTCTTC.